Reported below is one TCR beta chain. Per the authors' pipeline: Nucleated cell number was recorded as an estimate derived from reference gene primer amplification. Generated by immunoSEQ multiplex PCR, the TCRdb table keeps only in-frame clones and is missing some. For V, J and clone size, that table is used; D and trimming come from the DNA. In the table there are a few hundred thousand clones, roughly 88% of which are singletons. Grouping used clinical history reported by participants in a survey and questionnaire. The V and J ends lost 2 bases and 4 bases respectively, with 12 bases between them. This CDR3 contains 14 residues. CDR1 and CDR2 from the germline V gene are SGHRS and YFSETQ. This sample was included in a study of blood T cell repertoires in COVID-19. Turning to the study itself: Material from acute and convalescent COVID-19 was sourced from the United States, Italy and Spain. From T cells, B-cell-depleted T cells, or PBMCs came the material, which was cDNA or gDNA.

The V call is TRBV5-1, the J call TRBJ1-1; D is undetermined. The sequence came from a man aged 30-40 years who had recovered from COVID-19. The sequencing sample was made of PBMCs or T cells enriched from blood (not recorded which). The CDR3 DNA reads TGCGCCAGCAGCTTTCAGGCCGAGAGCACTGAAGCTTTCTTT. This sequence encodes CASSFQAESTEAFF.